Listed here are 17 T cell receptor beta chains from one sample, sequenced in a study of cytomegalovirus exposure and HLA in healthy donors. Use of 60 Vbeta and 13 Jbeta primers characterized the PCR. The table came from immunoSEQ multiplex PCR; TCRdb's copy has only in-frame clones and leaves some out. The sample carries 130,000 or so clones, over 60% recorded once. The specimen sequenced was PBMCs. These receptors came from a woman aged 55-75 years in good health and CMV-seronegative.

This chain uses TRBV9 with TRBJ2-7; 9 nucleotides align to TRBD1. The CDR3 spans 13 residues. J was trimmed by 3 bases and V by 5 bases; bases with no gene match: 3. Germline V gene sequence: CDR1 SGDLS, CDR2 YYNGEE. CDR3 sequence reads: CASSWDRVYEQYF. The CDR3 DNA follows: TGTGCCAGCAGTTGGGACAGGGTCTACGAGCAGTACTTC.

The V call is TRBV7-3, the J call TRBJ2-1; TRBD2 aligns across 7 bases. There are 14 residues in the CDR3. The germline V gene encodes CDR1 SGHTA and CDR2 FQGTGA. V lost 1 base to trimming and J lost 7 bases; unmatched junction nucleotides: 4. The CDR3 nucleotides read TGTGCCAGCAGCTTAATTGGGGGGGGGAATGAGCAGTTCTTC. This codes for CASSLIGGGNEQFF.

The genes are TRBV10-3 and TRBJ1-4; TRBD1 is a possible D gene (5 bases). The CDR3 is 14 residues long. Trimming left V 6 bases short and J 0 bases short, with 8 bases between. Germline V gene lookup returns CDR1 ENHRY and CDR2 SYGVKD. CDR3 protein: CAIRRGSTNEKLFF. The DNA for the CDR3 is TGTGCCATCAGGCGGGGCTCAACTAATGAAAAACTGTTTTTT.

The rearrangement links TRBV2 to TRBJ2-1; 7 bases map to TRBD1. Per the germline V gene, CDR1 is SNHLY and CDR2 is FYNNEI. The CDR3 is made up of 14 amino acids. Trimming removed 6 bases from V and 7 bases from J; junction bases left unmatched: 9. CDR3 DNA sequence: TGTGCCAGCAGCGACAGGGTACGATTGAATGAGCAGTTCTTC. It is translated as CASSDRVRLNEQFF.

The table lists this clone with a count of one. The chain carries TRBV5-1 and TRBJ2-2; D perhaps matches TRBD2 (5 bases). The CDR3 sequence is 14 residues long. V was trimmed by 5 bases and J by 1 base, leaving 9 bases between them. The V gene's germline CDR1 is SGHRS and CDR2 YFSETQ. In nucleotides, the CDR3 is TGCGCCAGCAGGCTAGCTCTGAACACCGGGGAGCTGTTTTTT. Protein sequence: CASRLALNTGELFF.

The rearrangement joins TRBV2 to TRBJ2-7; maybe TRBD1 (7 bases). The CDR3 loop spans 14 amino acids. V was trimmed by 3 bases and J by 2 bases, leaving 11 bases between them. Germline V lookup: CDR1 SNHLY, CDR2 FYNNEI. CDR3 in amino acids: CASSDGGTAYEQYF. The DNA of the CDR3 is TGTGCCAGCAGTGATGGCGGGACAGCCTACGAGCAGTACTTC. Combining the CDR3 with reference TRBV2 and TRBJ2-7 gives the whole variable domain EPEVTQTPSHQVTQMGQEVILRCVPISNHLYFYWYRQILGQKVEFLVSFYNNEISEKSEIFDDQFSVERPDGSNFTLKIRSTKLEDSAMYFCASSDGGTAYEQYFGPGTRLTVT.

This clone has only a few counts. CDR3 amino acids: CASRPDNLQNTEAFF. The CDR3 DNA follows: TGTGCCAGCAGACCTGACAACCTCCAGAACACTGAAGCTTTCTTT. This chain connects TRBV5-4 to TRBJ1-1; D unclear. V shed 5 bases and J shed 1 base, with 15 bases lying between them. The CDR3 runs to 15 residues. Germline V gene sequence: CDR1 SGHNT, CDR2 YYREEE (reference sequence).

This clone was observed a few times. This sequence joins TRBV7-7 and TRBJ1-1; 7 nucleotides line up with TRBD1. CDR3 size: 13 residues. The germline V gene has CDR1 SSHAT and CDR2 FNYEAQ (reference sequence). As DNA, the CDR3 is TGTGCTAGCTCCGGACAGGCCAACACTGAAGCTTTCTTT. Its protein product is CASSGQANTEAFF.

The chain joins TRBV27 to TRBJ2-4, with 8 bases that match TRBD1. Germline V lookup: CDR1 MNHEY, CDR2 SMNVEV (reference sequence). V lost 5 bases and J lost 6; bases outside the gene matches: 15. The CDR3 length is 17 residues. Here the CDR3 DNA reads TGTGCCAGCAGTATCACAAATGACAGGGGACGGAGAAACATTCAGTACTTC. It is translated as CASSITNDRGRRNIQYF.

This clone has ten or more counts. This chain links TRBV2 with TRBJ1-5; D call uncertain. Germline CDR1 SNHLY, CDR2 FYNNEI. This CDR3 comprises 15 residues. Trimming left V 2 bases short and J 1 base short, with 9 bases between. The CDR3 spells CASSERQASNQPQHF. Here the CDR3 DNA reads TGTGCCAGCAGTGAACGGCAGGCAAGCAATCAGCCCCAGCATTTT.

V is TRBV5-4 and J is TRBJ2-5; maybe TRBD1 (6 bases). The CDR3 runs 13 residues. CDR1 SGHNT and CDR2 YYREEE come from the germline V gene (reference sequence). V was trimmed by 4 bases and J by 5 bases, leaving 12 bases between them. This CDR3 reads CASSPQGRETQYF. The CDR3 DNA follows: TGTGCCAGCAGCCCTCAGGGGCGGGAGACCCAGTACTTC.

This chain connects TRBV27 to TRBJ2-1, with 12 positions matching TRBD2. V dropped 6 bases and J dropped 0; count of bases not matched to a gene: 3. The CDR3 extends over 16 amino acids. In germline, CDR1 is MNHEY, CDR2 SMNVEV (reference sequence). The CDR3 is CASRPTSGSSYNEQFF. Here the CDR3 DNA reads TGTGCCAGCAGGCCGACTAGCGGGAGCTCCTACAATGAGCAGTTCTTC.

The chain has TRBV5-6 and TRBJ2-2, with a possible D match to TRBD1 (6 bases). The CDR3 is made up of 15 amino acids. V gave up 0 bases and J gave up 3 bases, with 9 bases separating them. Germline lookup yields CDR1 SGHDT and CDR2 YYEEEE. This CDR3 reads CASSLETGHTGELFF. The DNA of the CDR3 is TGTGCCAGCAGCTTGGAAACAGGGCACACCGGGGAGCTGTTTTTT. The full variable domain, rest sourced from reference TRBV5-6 and TRBJ2-2, is DAGVTQSPTHLIKTRGQQVTLRCSPKSGHDTVSWYQQALGQGPQFIFQYYEEEERQRGNFPDRFSGHQFPNYSSELNVNALLLGDSALYLCASSLETGHTGELFFGEGSRLTVL.

The genes are TRBV7-2 and TRBJ2-1; a possible D gene is TRBD2 (6 bases). CDR3 size: 15 residues. Germline V gene lookup returns CDR1 SGHTA and CDR2 FQGNSA. Trimming removed 6 bases from V and 1 base from J, with 13 bases in between. CDR3 bases: TGTGCCAGCAGTCGTAGACTAGGGTCCTACAATGAGCAGTTCTTC. This codes for CASSRRLGSYNEQFF.

This clone has only a few counts. The gene calls are TRBV7-9 and TRBJ1-5, with D possibly being TRBD1 (5 bases). Trimming stripped 1 base from V and 3 bases from J, with 10 bases between. CDR3 size: 15 residues. Germline CDR1 and CDR2: SEHNR and FQNEAQ (reference sequence). The CDR3 DNA reads TGTGCCAGCAGCTTAGGGTCAGGGAACAATCAGCCCCAGCATTTT. It codes for CASSLGSGNNQPQHF.

The gene calls are TRBV21-1 and TRBJ1-1; whether TRBD1, the table's D call, matches the DNA was not checked. TRBV21-1 counts as a pseudogene. This CDR3 has 15 amino acids. The CDR3 protein is CASSSPGQRNTEAFF. In DNA, the CDR3 is TGTGCCAGCAGCTCTCCGGGACAAAGGAACACTGAAGCTTTCTTT.

The chain is built from TRBV4-2 and TRBJ2-3; a possible D gene is TRBD2 (5 bases). Germline V gene sequence: CDR1 LGHNA, CDR2 YNFKEQ. With 1 base removed from V and 6 bases from J, the gap between germline ends came to 8 bases. This CDR3 contains 13 residues. CDR3 sequence (DNA): TGTGCCAGCAGCCAAGTACCGGGGGATACGCAGTATTTT. It translates to CASSQVPGDTQYF.